The sample holds a few counts of the clone carrying this T cell receptor (beta chain). This sample stems from a study of early stage breast cancer tumors. Here immunoSEQ multiplex PCR was the method, and the copy in TCRdb shows in-frame clones only, minus some. The table includes approximately 50,000 clones, roughly 80% detected once. Germline lookup yields CDR1 SGHTS and CDR2 YDEGEE. J lost 7 bases, V lost 1 base, and 7 bases had no gene match. CDR3 length: 14 amino acids. This receptor was taken from a person aged 25 to 45 with breast cancer. Sequencing was carried out using blood. The chain joins TRBV5-8 to TRBJ2-7; 8 nucleotides line up with TRBD1. The CDR3 spells CASSLLQGAWEQYF. CDR3 nucleotides: TGTGCCAGCAGCTTGCTCCAGGGGGCATGGGAGCAGTACTTC.